The 11 T cell receptor beta chains given below trace back to one sample, sequenced in a study of cytomegalovirus exposure and HLA in healthy donors. PCR primers comprised 60 Vbeta and 13 Jbeta primers. TCRdb keeps only in-frame clones here, not all; method: immunoSEQ multiplex PCR. There are 120,000 to 150,000 clones in the sample; around 65% occur only once, and around 1.8% lies in the top ten. Specimen: PBMCs. Receptor source: a male donor in good health and CMV-seronegative.

CDR3 DNA: TGTGCCAGTAGTATAAGAGGAGACAGCTTCTCTGGAAACACCATATATTTT. This encodes CASSIRGDSFSGNTIYF. This chain connects TRBV19 to TRBJ1-3; D may be TRBD1 (5 bases). The CDR3 is 17 residues long. Trimming took 2 bases from V and 0 from J, leaving 14 bases between them. CDR1 and CDR2 from the germline V gene are LNHDA and SQIVND (reference sequence). The full variable domain, completed using reference TRBV19 and TRBJ1-3, is DGGITQSPKYLFRKEGQNVTLSCEQNLNHDAMYWYRQDPGQGLRLIYYSQIVNDFQKGDIAEGYSVSREKKESFPLTVTSAQKNPTAFYLCASSIRGDSFSGNTIYFGEGSWLTVV.

This chain joins TRBV11-2 and TRBJ1-4; maybe TRBD1 (6 bases). This CDR3 region has 17 residues. V lost 2 bases, J lost 5 bases, and 18 bases lay in between. Germline V CDR1 and CDR2: SGHAT, FQNNGV. CDR3 DNA sequence: TGTGCCAGCAGCTTATATCCTAGGGGTCAGGGGAATGAAAAACTGTTTTTT. Protein: CASSLYPRGQGNEKLFF.

The chain carries TRBV2 and TRBJ1-5, with a tentative D call TRBD1 (5 bases). The CDR3 consists of 14 residues. V lost 3 bases to trimming and J lost 6 bases, with 12 bases between them. Germline assignment: CDR1 SNHLY and CDR2 FYNNEI. Written as DNA, the CDR3 is TGTGCCAGCAGTGACAGTTGGGGGGGTCAGCCCCAGCATTTT. This codes for CASSDSWGGQPQHF.

This chain joins TRBV5-1 and TRBJ2-3; 8 bases agree with TRBD1. Per the germline V gene, CDR1 is SGHRS and CDR2 is YFSETQ. The CDR3 is 15 amino acids. The J segment lost 4 bases and the V segment lost 6 bases, leaving 10 bases of the junction unmatched. DNA of the CDR3: TGCGCCAGCATTAGGTCCGGGACAGGAGCAGATACGCAGTATTTT. Its translation is CASIRSGTGADTQYF. Full variable domain (rest looked up from reference TRBV5-1 and TRBJ2-3): KAGVTQTPRYLIKTRGQQVTLSCSPISGHRSVSWYQQTPGQGLQFLFEYFSETQRNKGNFPGRFSGRQFSNSRSEMNVSTLELGDSALYLCASIRSGTGADTQYFGPGTRLTVL.

The J gene is TRBJ2-3, the V gene TRBV19; 9 bases are shared with TRBD1. V lost 11 bases and J lost 2; bases outside the gene matches: 11. Germline lookup yields CDR1 LNHDA and CDR2 SQIVND (reference sequence). The CDR3 has 15 residues. Here the CDR3 reads CAVRSTGGVTDTQYF. In nucleotides, the CDR3 is TGTGCCGTAAGATCGACAGGGGGGGTCACAGATACGCAGTATTTT.

This chain uses TRBV2 with TRBJ1-1; D is unclear. This CDR3 is built from 13 residues. Germline V lookup: CDR1 SNHLY, CDR2 FYNNEI. Trimming pared 8 bases from V and 0 bases from J, leaving 10 bases between. CDR3 protein: CASDQEMNTEAFF. CDR3 in DNA: TGTGCCAGCGACCAGGAAATGAACACTGAAGCTTTCTTT.

This clone is a singleton in its sample. The chain employs TRBV6-5 and TRBJ1-1; TRBD1 might be the D (5 bases). V dropped 7 bases and J dropped 2 bases, with 11 bases sitting between them. The germline V gene has CDR1 MNHEY and CDR2 SVGAGI. There are 13 residues in the CDR3. DNA for the CDR3: TGTGCCAGCATGGGGCATCTAAACACTGAAGCTTTCTTT. Its translation: CASMGHLNTEAFF.

The chain carries TRBV5-5 and TRBJ1-1; D is undetermined. Germline lookup yields CDR1 SGHKS and CDR2 YYEKEE (reference sequence). Trimming cost V 2 bases and J 1 base, with 9 bases left between them. This CDR3 has 14 residues. The CDR3 bases are TGTGCCAGCAGCTTATCACGGGGGAACACTGAAGCTTTCTTT. It codes for CASSLSRGNTEAFF.

The rearrangement links TRBV4-3 to TRBJ2-7; TRBD1 matches 7 bases. Trimming at V came to 1 base and at J to 3 bases, leaving 6 bases not matched to a gene. The CDR3 extends over 15 amino acids. Germline V gene sequence: CDR1 LGHNA, CDR2 YSLEER. The CDR3 reads CASSQGAGGGYEQYF. The CDR3 DNA follows: TGCGCCAGCAGCCAAGGGGCAGGGGGTGGCTACGAGCAGTACTTC.

This clone was detected a few times. This chain connects TRBV19 to TRBJ2-5; the D gene is possibly TRBD1 (5 bases). V was trimmed by 5 bases and J by 5 bases, leaving 12 bases between them. The CDR3 runs 13 residues. Looked up from germline, CDR1 is LNHDA and CDR2 is SQIVND (reference sequence). As DNA, the CDR3 is TGTGCCAGTAGTGTTGACAGAGGCGAGACCCAGTACTTC. Amino acid sequence: CASSVDRGETQYF.

This clone showed up just a few times. V gene TRBV11-3 combines with J gene TRBJ2-3, with TRBD2 matching 13 bases. Germline values: CDR1 SGHNT, CDR2 YENEEA. The CDR3 has 16 residues. J was trimmed by 6 bases and V by 2 bases; bases with no gene match: 5. The CDR3 sequence: CASSLTSGGDEDTQYF. The CDR3 DNA is TGTGCCAGCAGCTTAACTAGCGGGGGGGACGAGGATACGCAGTATTTT.